These 12 T cell receptor beta chains were sequenced from one sample in a study of shared clonotypes between healthy human individuals. The assay was immunoSEQ multiplex PCR, and TCRdb's table has in-frame clones only and misses some. The sample contains about 800,000 clones, approximately 97% of which appear only once. Positively selected for CCR7, the CD45RO-negative cells used as naive CD8 cells excluded terminally differentiated effector memory CD45RA+ cells. Material: naive CD8+ T cells sorted from blood. The receptor set was obtained from a man aged 30 to 45 in good health.

This chain uses TRBV30 with TRBJ2-7; the D is unclear. Trimming left V 1 base short and J 3 bases short, with 7 bases between. CDR3 length: 12 amino acids. CDR1 is GTSNPN and CDR2 is SVGIG in the germline V gene (reference sequence). The CDR3 region has the DNA TGTGCCTGGAGTGGTCGGATCTACGAGCAGTACTTC. Amino acid sequence: CAWSGRIYEQYF.

The rearrangement joins TRBV9 to TRBJ2-1; possibly TRBD2 for D (5 bases). CDR3 length equals 15 residues. The germline V gene encodes CDR1 SGDLS and CDR2 YYNGEE. V gave up 0 bases and J gave up 3 bases, with 10 bases separating them. CDR3 amino acids: CASSVASGDYNEQFF. The CDR3 nucleotides are TGTGCCAGCAGCGTAGCCAGCGGAGACTACAATGAGCAGTTCTTC.

The rearrangement links TRBV30 to TRBJ2-7; 7 bases map to TRBD1. In germline, CDR1 is GTSNPN, CDR2 SVGIG (reference sequence). The CDR3 covers 14 residues. Germline trimming cut 3 bases from V and 1 base from J; bases unmatched to any gene: 6. CDR3 protein: CAWSGTAPSYEQYF. Here the CDR3 DNA reads TGTGCCTGGAGCGGGACAGCCCCATCCTACGAGCAGTACTTC.

V usage is TRBV9 and J usage is TRBJ2-3; D might be TRBD2 (5 bases). Germline CDR1 SGDLS, CDR2 YYNGEE. V was cut by 4 bases and J by 2 bases, with 17 bases left in between. CDR3 length: 16 residues. The CDR3 protein is CASSLGAEEPTDTQYF. The CDR3 region has the DNA TGTGCCAGCAGCCTGGGAGCGGAAGAACCCACAGATACGCAGTATTTT.

V and J are TRBV5-1 and TRBJ1-4; possibly TRBD1 for D (5 bases). The V gene lost 0 bases and the J gene lost 2 bases, with 8 bases spanning the gap. The germline gives CDR1 SGHRS, CDR2 YFSETQ. The CDR3 runs 15 residues. CDR3 protein: CASSLEGLTNEKLFF. The CDR3 DNA reads as TGCGCCAGCAGCTTGGAGGGGTTGACTAATGAAAAACTGTTTTTT.

The chain recombines TRBV2 with TRBJ2-3, with 10 bases identical to TRBD2. This CDR3 spans 16 amino acids. The V segment lost 3 bases and the J segment 4 bases; nucleotides outside the gene matches: 7. Germline V gene data show CDR1 as SNHLY and CDR2 as FYNNEI. CDR3 amino acids: CASSDPSGSMSDTQYF. Here the CDR3 DNA reads TGTGCCAGCAGTGACCCTAGCGGGAGTATGTCAGATACGCAGTATTTT.

The chain couples TRBV29-1 to TRBJ2-1; tentatively, D is TRBD1 (8 bases). Deletions cut 6 bases from V and 4 bases from J, with 16 bases between. The CDR3 totals 14 residues. Germline-derived CDR1 and CDR2 are SQVTM and ANQGSEA. The CDR3 is CSVGGTGAYNEQFF. DNA for the CDR3: TGCAGCGTGGGGGGGACAGGAGCTTACAATGAGCAGTTCTTC.

This sequence joins TRBV29-1 and TRBJ2-7; 13 positions match TRBD2. V lost 6 bases to trimming and J lost 4 bases; unmatched junction nucleotides: 3. Per germline, CDR1 SQVTM and CDR2 ANQGSEA. The CDR3 is made up of 13 amino acids. CDR3 sequence (DNA): TGCAGCGTATGGACTAGCGGGAGTTACGAGCAGTACTTC. This translates into CSVWTSGSYEQYF.

As for this clone: An end of the junction does not agree with germline; a read error may underlie this. The same CDR3 is also encoded by other DNA sequences in this sample. J is TRBJ2-1 and V is TRBV4-2; D call uncertain. This CDR3 contains 12 residues. Looked up from germline, CDR1 is LGHNA and CDR2 is YNFKEQ. CDR3: CASSQVDNEQFF. The CDR3 coding sequence is TGTGCCAGCAGCCAAGTTGACAACGAGCAGTTCTTC.

The chain joins TRBV7-9 to TRBJ1-3, with D unclear. CDR3 length: 14 amino acids. Deletions cut 5 bases from V and 0 bases from J, with 8 bases between. Germline V CDR1 and CDR2: SEHNR, FQNEAQ (reference sequence). CDR3 region: CASSPQSSGNTIYF. CDR3 nucleotide sequence: TGTGCCAGCAGCCCTCAGAGCTCTGGAAACACCATATATTTT.

This clone was seen a handful of times. The rearrangement joins TRBV7-9 to TRBJ2-1; no definite D call. This CDR3 is 16 amino acids long. V lost 3 bases and J 5 bases, leaving 17 bases between the germline ends. Per germline, CDR1 SEHNR and CDR2 FQNEAQ (reference sequence). The CDR3 DNA follows: TGTGCCAGCAGCTTCACCCCAGGATCTGGGAACAATGAGCAGTTCTTC. This gives the protein CASSFTPGSGNNEQFF.

The rearrangement uses TRBV27 and TRBJ1-5, with TRBD1 matching 10 bases. Germline values: CDR1 MNHEY, CDR2 SMNVEV (reference sequence). J was trimmed by 6 bases and V by 5 bases; bases with no gene match: 4. This CDR3 comprises 14 residues. DNA of the CDR3: TGTGCCAGCAGTATCGGACAGGGGGGTCAGCCCCAGCATTTT. Translated, it gives CASSIGQGGQPQHF.